Below are 18 T cell receptor beta chains sequenced from a single sample in a study of cytomegalovirus exposure and HLA in healthy donors. Amplification used 60 Vbeta primers and 13 Jbeta primers. Clones were sequenced by immunoSEQ multiplex PCR, and TCRdb holds only the in-frame ones, with some missing. Among 120,000 to 150,000 clones listed, 72% were seen once. Sequenced input: PBMCs. All receptors come from a man aged 35-49 years in good health and CMV-seronegative.

The chain joins TRBV27 to TRBJ2-3; 8 nucleotides agree with TRBD2. Looked up from germline, CDR1 is MNHEY and CDR2 is SMNVEV (reference sequence). The junction had 10 bases not matched to a gene; V was cut back by 4 bases and J by 4 bases. This CDR3 is built from 16 residues. In DNA form, the CDR3 reads TGTGCCAGCAGTTCCCGAGCGGGAGAAGCTGCAGATACGCAGTATTTT. Its translation: CASSSRAGEAADTQYF.

The chain carries TRBV27 and TRBJ1-1, with 10 bases lining up with TRBD1. Looked up from germline, CDR1 is MNHEY and CDR2 is SMNVEV (reference sequence). The CDR3 extends over 15 amino acids. Germline trimming cut 0 bases from V and 4 bases from J; bases unmatched to any gene: 2. This chain's CDR3 is CASSLSGQGSTEAFF. The CDR3 DNA reads TGTGCCAGCAGTTTATCGGGACAGGGGTCCACTGAAGCTTTCTTT.

The V call is TRBV5-5, the J call TRBJ2-1, with TRBD2 matching 10 bases. The CDR3 covers 18 residues. Germline V gives CDR1 SGHKS, CDR2 YYEKEE (reference sequence). Unmatched junction bases numbered 13, after V lost 1 base and J lost 6 bases. DNA for the CDR3: TGTGCCAGCAGCTTGTCGAGGACGGGACTAGCGCGCTCCAATGAGCAGTTCTTC. It translates to CASSLSRTGLARSNEQFF.

The genes are TRBV27 and TRBJ1-2; possibly TRBD1 for D (5 bases). CDR3 length: 13 residues. V was cut by 3 bases and J by 3 bases, with 8 bases left in between. CDR1 MNHEY and CDR2 SMNVEV come from the germline V gene (reference sequence). The DNA of the CDR3 is TGTGCCAGCAGTTTCGGGGGGTACTATGGCTACACCTTC. It is translated as CASSFGGYYGYTF.

The chain employs TRBV18 and TRBJ2-7; D remains ambiguous. Germline CDR1 reads KGHSH; CDR2 reads LQKENI. The ends were cut back, 3 bases at V and 0 bases at J, with 9 bases in the middle. CDR3 length: 14 residues. CDR3 sequence: CASSPSPSSYEQYF. The CDR3 region has the DNA TGTGCCAGCTCACCTTCTCCGAGCTCCTACGAGCAGTACTTC. The full variable domain, in which reference TRBV18 and TRBJ2-7 provide the parts outside the CDR3, is NAGVMQNPRHLVRRRGQEARLRCSPMKGHSHVYWYRQLPEEGLKFMVYLQKENIIDESGMPKERFSAEFPKEGPSILRIQQVVRGDSAAYFCASSPSPSSYEQYFGPGTRLTVT.

The sample holds a few counts of this clone. V usage is TRBV19 and J usage is TRBJ2-3, with 7 bases matching TRBD2. V lost 9 bases, J lost 2 bases, and 11 bases stayed unmatched. Germline loops: CDR1 LNHDA, CDR2 SQIVND (reference sequence). The CDR3 loop spans 15 amino acids. The CDR3 spells CASREGRYSTDTQYF. In DNA form, the CDR3 reads TGTGCCAGCAGGGAGGGCAGATATTCCACAGATACGCAGTATTTT. Full variable domain (outside the CDR3, taken from reference TRBV19 and TRBJ2-3): DGGITQSPKYLFRKEGQNVTLSCEQNLNHDAMYWYRQDPGQGLRLIYYSQIVNDFQKGDIAEGYSVSREKKESFPLTVTSAQKNPTAFYLCASREGRYSTDTQYFGPGTRLTVL.

The genes are TRBV5-4 and TRBJ1-2; possibly TRBD1 for D (5 bases). V gave up 1 base and J gave up 4 bases, with 14 bases separating them. The CDR3 sequence is 15 residues long. The germline V gene encodes CDR1 SGHNT and CDR2 YYREEE (reference sequence). CDR3 region: CASSLTQDLLYGYTF. DNA of the CDR3: TGTGCCAGCAGCTTGACACAGGACCTTCTCTATGGCTACACCTTC.

The chain links TRBV7-9 to TRBJ1-1, with D possibly matching TRBD1 (6 bases). V lost 6 bases and J lost 1, with 18 bases in between. Germline V CDR1 and CDR2: SEHNR, FQNEAQ (reference sequence). The CDR3 contains 16 residues. The CDR3 is CASRPRRLGANTEAFF. In DNA form, the CDR3 reads TGTGCCAGCAGGCCCAGGAGGCTGGGGGCGAACACTGAAGCTTTCTTT.

The chain combines TRBV28 with TRBJ2-1; 8 nucleotides agree with TRBD1. Trimming removed 2 bases from V and 8 bases from J; junction bases left unmatched: 2. This CDR3 comprises 13 residues. Germline-derived CDR1 and CDR2 are MDHEN and SYDVKM. Written as DNA, the CDR3 is TGTGCCAGCAGTTTAGGGACAGGCGATGAGCAGTTCTTC. This codes for CASSLGTGDEQFF.

The chain joins TRBV27 to TRBJ1-2; unclear D gene. CDR1 and CDR2 (germline): MNHEY, SMNVEV (reference sequence). The V and J ends lost 8 bases and 0 bases respectively, with 19 bases between them. The CDR3 sequence is 16 residues long. CDR3 loop: CASLGWGAGANYGYTF. DNA for the CDR3: TGTGCCAGCCTCGGATGGGGAGCGGGAGCTAACTATGGCTACACCTTC.

The sample holds one count of this clone. CDR3 loop: CASSFVAANTDTQYF. As DNA, the CDR3 is TGTGCCAGCAGCTTTGTGGCAGCGAACACAGATACGCAGTATTTT. V usage is TRBV5-6 and J usage is TRBJ2-3; D is unresolved. This CDR3 has 15 amino acids. Germline values: CDR1 SGHDT, CDR2 YYEEEE. Trimming took off 2 bases at V and 2 bases at J, with 12 bases between the two ends.

The V call is TRBV18, the J call TRBJ1-4, with 9 bases identical to TRBD1. The CDR3 spans 14 residues. The V segment lost 6 bases and the J segment 5 bases; nucleotides outside the gene matches: 4. CDR1 is KGHSH, CDR2 LQKENI, per germline. The CDR3 sequence: CASSPGQGNEKLFF. CDR3 nucleotides: TGTGCCAGCTCCCCCGGACAGGGGAATGAAAAACTGTTTTTT.

This clone appeared a few times. V gene TRBV29-1 combines with J gene TRBJ1-1; D is possibly TRBD1 (6 bases). CDR3 length: 15 amino acids. The V end lost 5 bases, the J end lost 8 bases, and 24 bases lay between the germline ends. Germline V lookup: CDR1 SQVTM, CDR2 ANQGSEA. The CDR3, as DNA: TGCAGCGTTCAGGGGCGCTCGAGGGGCGCGTGGGAAGCTTTCTTT. Its translation is CSVQGRSRGAWEAFF.

As for this clone: The junction shows a germline mismatch at one end, possibly a read error. The gene calls are TRBV5-6 and TRBJ1-2; D is possibly TRBD1 (6 bases). CDR3 size: 15 residues. The V gene's germline CDR1 is SGHDT and CDR2 YYEEEE. The CDR3 sequence is CASSLWTAVNYGYPF. The CDR3 nucleotides are TGTGCCAGCAGCTTGTGGACAGCCGTAAACTATGGCTACCCCTTC.

DNA for the CDR3: TGTGCCAGCAGCCACAACGGGGATTCACCCCTCCACTTT. It encodes CASSHNGDSPLHF. The chain links TRBV9 to TRBJ1-6; the D is unclear. Germline V gives CDR1 SGDLS, CDR2 YYNGEE. This CDR3 has 13 residues. Deletions cut 4 bases from V and 8 bases from J, with 10 bases between.

The chain has TRBV27 and TRBJ2-7, with D possibly matching TRBD2 (6 bases). Germline-derived CDR1 and CDR2 are MNHEY and SMNVEV (reference sequence). V was trimmed by 3 bases and J by 1 base, leaving 10 bases between them. CDR3 length: 14 amino acids. The CDR3: CASSFVGGSYEQYF. The CDR3, as DNA: TGTGCCAGCAGTTTCGTGGGGGGATCCTACGAGCAGTACTTC.

The V call is TRBV6-1, the J call TRBJ1-1; 8 bases match TRBD1. Trimming at V came to 5 bases and at J to 1 base, leaving 6 bases not matched to a gene. The CDR3 is 15 amino acids. Germline-derived CDR1 and CDR2 are MNHNS and SASEGT. CDR3: CASSTRTGRNTEAFF. CDR3 nucleotides: TGTGCCAGCAGTACCCGGACAGGGAGGAACACTGAAGCTTTCTTT.

The V gene is TRBV5-1, the J gene TRBJ2-5, with D possibly matching TRBD1 (6 bases). The closer fit of TRBJ2-7 to the DNA end suggests the J call may be wrong. CDR3 length equals 15 residues. From germline, CDR1 is SGHRS and CDR2 YFSETQ. CDR3 DNA sequence: TGCGCCAGCAGACTTCAGGGGACGGGCGGCTACGAGCAGTACTTC. Translated, it gives CASRLQGTGGYEQYF.